This record concerns one T cell receptor (beta chain) sequence. Its antigen is not known. Other DNA sequences in the sample encode the same CDR3. The sample belongs to a study of shared clonotypes between healthy human individuals. The overall study: There were three CD4 naive, three CD4 memory, two CD8 naive and one CD8 memory plates per donor. Study-wide results and caveats: Compared with memory subsets, naive subsets generally had larger estimated richness.

Every subset's genomic DNA went evenly onto several immunoSEQ plates. Using immunoSEQ multiplex PCR, the repertoire was profiled, and TCRdb retains in-frame clones only, with some absent. The table shows some 900,000 clones, with more than 75% occurring only once. The CDR3 has 14 residues. CDR1 and CDR2 from the germline V gene are LNHDA and SQIVND (reference sequence). With 3 bases clipped from V and 4 bases from J, the junction kept 4 bases outside the gene matches. The study enrolled healthy HIV-negative adults without recent acute infections or vaccinations as donors. The genes are TRBV19 and TRBJ1-2; 8 nucleotides match TRBD1. The sequencing input was memory CD4+ T cells sorted from blood. Specified subset: CD45RA-negative fraction. The sequence came from a man aged 18 to 35 in good health. DNA of the CDR3: TGTGCCAGTAGTATCCAGGGGGCGAGCTATGGCTACACCTTC. Its translation: CASSIQGASYGYTF.